Presented here are 8 T cell receptor beta chains from one specimen sequenced in a study of cytomegalovirus exposure and HLA in healthy donors. Amplification used 60 Vbeta primers and 13 Jbeta primers. Assay: immunoSEQ multiplex PCR; the TCRdb copy retains only in-frame clones and omits some. This sample has some 150,000 clones, with around 70% found just once. Sequencing input: PBMCs. Receptors originate from a woman aged 25 to 39 in good health and CMV-seronegative.

The V gene is TRBV7-3, the J gene TRBJ1-3; D gene unclear. The V end lost 5 bases, the J end lost 2 bases, and 7 bases lay between the germline ends. The CDR3 covers 13 residues. CDR1 SGHTA and CDR2 FQGTGA come from the germline V gene. The CDR3 DNA sequence: TGTGCCAGCAGCCCCATCCCTGGAAACACCATATATTTT. Translated, it gives CASSPIPGNTIYF.

The CDR3 sequence: CASSPDRGYEQYF. The CDR3 nucleotides read TGTGCCAGTAGCCCAGACAGGGGGTACGAGCAGTACTTC. The rearrangement links TRBV19 to TRBJ2-7; the match to TRBD1 covers 9 bases. The V gene end was trimmed by 6 bases and the J gene end by 4 bases; junction bases not matched to a gene: 4. The CDR3 loop spans 13 amino acids. Germline V CDR1 and CDR2: LNHDA, SQIVND (reference sequence).

This clone was counted only a few times. This sequence joins TRBV30 and TRBJ2-1; 12 bases align to TRBD1. After removal of 0 bases from V and 7 bases from J, the junction contained 10 bases not matched to a gene. Germline lookup yields CDR1 GTSNPN and CDR2 SVGIG (reference sequence). The CDR3 is made up of 17 amino acids. This CDR3 is CAWSVVWDRGHRNEQFF. CDR3 coding DNA: TGTGCCTGGAGTGTAGTGTGGGACAGGGGGCACAGAAATGAGCAGTTCTTC.

V usage is TRBV30 and J usage is TRBJ2-5; possibly TRBD1 for D (6 bases). V was clipped by 3 bases and J by 0 bases, with 14 bases between them. Per the germline V gene, CDR1 is GTSNPN and CDR2 is SVGIG (reference sequence). This CDR3 contains 15 residues. The chain's CDR3 is CAWRLQTGYQETQYF. CDR3 nucleotides: TGTGCCTGGAGATTACAAACAGGGTACCAAGAGACCCAGTACTTC. The entire variable domain, with the rest obtained from reference TRBV30 and TRBJ2-5, is as follows: SQTIHQWPATLVQPVGSPLSLECTVEGTSNPNLYWYRQAAGRGLQLLFYSVGIGQISSEVPQNLSASRPQDRQFILSSKKLLLSDSGFYLCAWRLQTGYQETQYFGPGTRLLVL.

V gene TRBV30 combines with J gene TRBJ2-3; 7 bases fit TRBD2. The CDR3 contains 14 residues. The V and J ends lost 0 bases and 6 bases, in that order; junction bases with no gene match: 6. Germline CDR1 reads GTSNPN; CDR2 reads SVGIG (reference sequence). In DNA, the CDR3 is TGTGCCTGGAGTGTAAGCGGGATAAGGGATACGCAGTATTTT. Translated, it gives CAWSVSGIRDTQYF.

This clone has just one count. This chain joins TRBV5-1 and TRBJ2-7; 12 nucleotides line up with TRBD2. The germline gives CDR1 SGHRS, CDR2 YFSETQ. CDR3 size: 17 residues. J was trimmed by 4 bases and V by 3 bases; bases with no gene match: 11. The CDR3 region is CASSYGTSGWRLYEQYF. The CDR3, as DNA: TGCGCCAGCAGCTACGGGACTAGCGGGTGGAGGCTTTACGAGCAGTACTTC.

The table lists this clone with a count of one. J is TRBJ2-6 and V is TRBV6-1; no firm D call. In germline, CDR1 is MNHNS, CDR2 SASEGT. Trimming took 7 bases from V and 1 from J, leaving 11 bases between them. The CDR3 is made up of 15 amino acids. In DNA form, the CDR3 reads TGTGCCAGCACCCAAGCCCGGTCTGGGGCCAACGTCCTGACTTTC. It encodes CASTQARSGANVLTF.

V gene TRBV6-6 combines with J gene TRBJ1-4; D is perhaps TRBD1 (5 bases). V lost 4 bases, J lost 4 bases, and 10 bases lay in between. The CDR3 sequence is 14 residues long. Germline-derived CDR1 and CDR2 are MNHNY and SVGAGI (reference sequence). For the CDR3, the DNA is TGTGCCAGCAGTTCCACGGGGGGTAATGAAAAACTGTTTTTT. It is translated as CASSSTGGNEKLFF.